Below are 9 T cell receptor beta chains sequenced from a single sample in a study of T cell repertoires in ileal Crohn's disease. Profiling relied on immunoSEQ multiplex PCR, and the TCRdb table lists in-frame clones only, not all of them. The sample records some 15,000 clones, 82% being singletons. What was sequenced was ileal tissue. The receptors stem from an adult with Crohn's disease.

The rearrangement uses TRBV5-1 and TRBJ2-1; 9 bases agree with TRBD1. There are 15 residues in the CDR3. The V gene end was trimmed by 0 bases and the J gene end by 5 bases; junction bases not matched to a gene: 3. Per the germline V gene, CDR1 is SGHRS and CDR2 is YFSETQ. The CDR3 DNA is TGCGCCAGCAGCTTGGGGGACAGGGACGACAATGAGCAGTTCTTC. Encoded protein: CASSLGDRDDNEQFF.

The chain carries TRBV6-1 and TRBJ2-7, with TRBD2 identical over 7 bases. CDR1 MNHNS and CDR2 SASEGT come from the germline V gene. J gave up 4 bases and V 4 bases, and 7 bases lay outside the gene matches. The CDR3 length is 14 residues. The CDR3 bases are TGTGCCAGCAGTGCGTCAGGACTAGTGTACGAGCAGTACTTC. Translated, it gives CASSASGLVYEQYF.

This clone is medium-sized within its sample. The CDR3 sequence is CASSPEGVPGQYNSPLHF. CDR3 coding DNA: TGTGCCAGCAGCCCAGAAGGGGTTCCGGGACAGTATAATTCACCCCTCCACTTT. The chain couples TRBV9 to TRBJ1-6; 7 bases line up with TRBD1. This CDR3 has 18 residues. From germline, CDR1 is SGDLS and CDR2 YYNGEE. V dropped 4 bases and J dropped 4; count of bases not matched to a gene: 14.

The chain combines TRBV29-1 with TRBJ2-2, with 12 nucleotides matching TRBD2. Germline CDR1 and CDR2: SQVTM and ANQGSEA. This CDR3 contains 16 residues. Trimming at V came to 6 bases and at J to 5 bases, leaving 10 bases not matched to a gene. The DNA for the CDR3 is TGCAGCGTCCTTGGGGGAGGGACTAGCGGGACCGGGGAGCTGTTTTTT. It specifies CSVLGGGTSGTGELFF.

The chain uses TRBV7-9 and TRBJ2-3, with TRBD2 as a possible D gene (5 bases). CDR3 length equals 15 residues. CDR1 SEHNR and CDR2 FQNEAQ come from the germline V gene (reference sequence). The ends were cut back, 5 bases at V and 3 bases at J, with 15 bases in the middle. The CDR3 nucleotides read TGTGCCAGCAGCGACCGGGCAGGAGGTACAGATACGCAGTATTTT. This gives the protein CASSDRAGGTDTQYF.

The chain uses TRBV19 and TRBJ2-7, with 10 positions matching TRBD1. This CDR3 has 13 residues. V lost 5 bases and J lost 5; bases outside the gene matches: 3. From germline, CDR1 is LNHDA and CDR2 SQIVND (reference sequence). The CDR3 DNA is TGTGCCAGTAGTGCGGGACAGGGGAACGAGCAGTACTTC. This sequence encodes CASSAGQGNEQYF.

The chain employs TRBV7-8 and TRBJ1-4; D may be TRBD1 (6 bases). This CDR3 is 14 amino acids long. V lost 4 bases to trimming and J lost 4 bases, with 10 bases between them. Germline V gene sequence: CDR1 SGHVS, CDR2 FQNEAQ. CDR3 in amino acids: CASSSTGYNEKLFF. The CDR3 DNA sequence: TGTGCCAGCAGCTCGACAGGATATAATGAAAAACTGTTTTTT.

This chain links TRBV19 with TRBJ1-4, with no clear D. CDR1 and CDR2 (germline): LNHDA, SQIVND (reference sequence). The germline V and J ends were trimmed by 7 bases and 0 bases, with 15 bases remaining between them. The CDR3 consists of 16 residues. In nucleotides, the CDR3 is TGTGCCAGTAAGTTGGTGGCGGTTGCAACTAATGAAAAACTGTTTTTT. Protein product: CASKLVAVATNEKLFF. The full variable domain, rest sourced from reference TRBV19 and TRBJ1-4, is DGGITQSPKYLFRKEGQNVTLSCEQNLNHDAMYWYRQDPGQGLRLIYYSQIVNDFQKGDIAEGYSVSREKKESFPLTVTSAQKNPTAFYLCASKLVAVATNEKLFFGSGTQLSVL.

This rearrangement joins TRBV7-9 to TRBJ2-1, with 11 bases aligning to TRBD2. Germline CDR1 and CDR2: SEHNR and FQNEAQ (reference sequence). The CDR3 consists of 16 residues. After removal of 5 bases from V and 8 bases from J, the junction contained 11 bases not matched to a gene. For the CDR3, the DNA is TGTGCCAGCAGCCTCCCCGTCGGACTAGCGGGCGATGAGCAGTTCTTC. Residues: CASSLPVGLAGDEQFF.